This paragraph reports one T cell receptor beta chain. These data come from a study of cytomegalovirus exposure and HLA in healthy donors. V shed 2 bases, J shed 3 bases, and the junction held 22 bases outside the gene matches. CDR3 size: 21 residues. The PCR ran on 60 Vbeta and 13 Jbeta primers. Repertoires were generated with immunoSEQ multiplex PCR, while TCRdb's copy carries only in-frame clones and drops some. Among 55,000 to 75,000 clones listed, more than 70% were seen once. This receptor was identified in a man aged 30 to 39 in good health and CMV-seropositive. The sample comprised PBMCs. This rearrangement joins TRBV23-1 to TRBJ1-5, with TRBD1 matching 7 bases. TRBV23-1 is recorded as an ORF, its role being uncertain. CDR3 coding DNA: TGCGCCAGCAGTCAAACCCCCGAGACAGGGTGTGAGGATGATTACAATCAGCCCCAGCATTTT. As protein: CASSQTPETGCEDDYNQPQHF.